Given below is one T cell receptor beta chain in context. What it recognizes is unknown. The same CDR3 arises from other DNA sequences in this sample as well. The record originates from a study of beta chain features in type 1 diabetes. Donors contributed one heparinised blood draw apiece, averaging about 110 mL. Study-wide results and caveats: Among all four CD4+ subsets, Type 1 diabetes patients had TCRB CDR3s that were moderately but significantly shorter.

The CDR3 length is 13 residues. From germline, CDR1 is KGHSH and CDR2 LQKENI. V was clipped by 6 bases and J by 1 base, with 9 bases between them. The whole isolated RNA underwent reverse transcription, so sequencing captured expressed TCRB transcripts. Some clones are missing from TCRdb's copy, which holds only in-frame ones; the method was immunoSEQ multiplex PCR. Of around 250,000 clones in the sample, around 21% were seen once. Sequencing input: naive CD4+ T cells from blood. This sequence was found in a woman in her forties with type 1 diabetes. J is TRBJ1-1 and V is TRBV18, with a tentative D call TRBD1 (5 bases). DNA of the CDR3: TGTGCCAGCTCCCAGGGTGAGAACACTGAAGCTTTCTTT. Translating it yields CASSQGENTEAFF.